The clone carrying this T cell receptor beta chain was picked up a small number of times. Its antigen is unknown. This sample is part of a study of beta chain features in type 1 diabetes. The study, taken as a whole, reports: Across patients, naive, central memory and Treg TCRB repertoires exhibited apparently greater similarity than was observed across healthy donors. In all four CD4+ subsets, TCRB CDR3 length was significantly, moderately reduced in type 1 diabetes.

The germline CDR1 and CDR2 sequences are MDHEN and SYDVKM. This CDR3 region has 15 residues. Unmatched junction bases numbered 7, after V lost 5 bases and J lost 5 bases. Sorting that relied on CD45RO/CCR7/CD25/CD127/CD95/CD27 yielded CD4+ naive, central memory, regulatory and stem cell-like memory cells. The entirety of the isolated RNA underwent reverse transcription, so expressed TCRB transcripts were sequenced. Profiled with immunoSEQ multiplex PCR; TCRdb holds only in-frame clones, not every one. The sample comprises 250,000 to 300,000 clones, approximately 25% of which are singletons, and about 0.012% rests with the top ten.

The sequenced sample consisted of naive CD4+ T cells from blood. The rearrangement uses TRBV28 and TRBJ1-4; 8 nucleotides line up with TRBD1. This sequence originates from a woman aged 25 to 39 with type 1 diabetes. CDR3: CASSTPQGENEKLFF. In nucleotides, the CDR3 is TGTGCCAGCAGTACACCACAGGGGGAAAATGAAAAACTGTTTTTT.